This TCR beta chain was identified during a study of cytomegalovirus exposure and HLA in healthy donors (dated by TCRdb to the late 2010s). Study-wide context: According to a later analysis, the approximately 120 validation repertoires were produced on the same platform as the 700 or so repertoires of the first cohort. To predict cytomegalovirus infection status, the study brought together high-throughput TCR immunosequencing, statistical association of individual TCRs with disease status, and machine learning. The study aimed to test whether signatures of past pathogen exposure could be identified by cataloging public T cell receptors. Besides the first cohort of 666 subjects, a separate validation cohort made up of 90 to 150 different subjects was used.

Details on this clone: Its antigen remains undetermined. Qualities for individual bases were not recorded, and no much larger clone is one base off.

Counted from cysteine to phenylalanine, this CDR3 has 13 amino acids. Only the CDR3 DNA stays, 39 bases, in frame from base 1. Deletion took 6 bases off V and 6 bases off J, with a span of 13 bases between the germline ends. Via the germline V gene, CDR1 is MDHEN and CDR2 SYDVKM. The donors were included in the validation cohort of 100 to 150 subjects, a group kept apart from the roughly 700-subject first cohort. Receptor libraries were prepared by the immunoSEQ multiplex PCR assay. The paper's processing steps were these. A statistical classification framework was built to diagnose cytomegalovirus status from the catalog of TCR beta chain sequences. The table was pulled from immuneACCESS by TCRdb, which kept in-frame rearrangements only. Such tables lose some clones; where checked, under half of the loss comes from unresolved V genes, and the rest has no known cause. That table gives V, J and clone size, and the DNA gave D and trimming. The sample table holds more than 250,000 clones, of which around 90% were seen once. Approximately 1% of the sample comes from the top ten.

The research as a whole found: The classifier was reported to diagnose cytomegalovirus status with high specificity and sensitivity in both the original and validation cohorts. Subsequent analysis determined that TCRs grouped into clusters in the first cohort also showed a tendency toward co-occurrence across the 120 or so validation repertoires, and approximately 94% of cluster scores exceeded 0. The authors suggested that the approach could potentially be extended to other disease states and immunological phenotypes. Three of the identified cytomegalovirus-associated TCR beta chains were confirmed in vitro to be specific for cytomegalovirus antigens. A later analysis had no HLA typing for the validation cohort, so co-occurrence there was scored across all 130 or so repertoires. In the study, some 160 TCR beta chains were listed as associated with cytomegalovirus. Most TCR sequences were observed very rarely across donors, whereas some public TCRs were present in many individuals.

The sequencing sample was made of PBMCs. The receptor comes from a woman aged 25 to 39 in good health and CMV-seropositive. The chain couples TRBV28 to TRBJ2-3; TRBD1 could be the D gene, as 5 bases match. The CDR3 region has the sequence CASSPRVSDTQYF. The bases are TGTGCCAGCAGCCCCAGGGTCTCCGATACGCAGTATTTT.